This T cell receptor beta chain was recovered during a study of STAT5B mutations in CD4+ large granular lymphocyte leukemia. Looking at the study overall: Among healthy controls, a particular HLA allele went with more CDR3 'QG' motifs. Whole-study results and caveats: Without putative leukemic clones, patient CD4-sorted repertoires remained more clonal than healthy CD4+ repertoires. No patients shared main leukemic clonotypes, though roughly 27% appeared at low frequency elsewhere.

J gave up 4 bases and V 0 bases, and 8 bases lay outside the gene matches. From germline, CDR1 is SGHTS and CDR2 YDEGEE. The CDR3 is 16 residues long. About this clone: What it recognizes is unknown.

Sequenced by immunoSEQ multiplex PCR; TCRdb stores in-frame clones only, minus some. The data contain more than 20,000 clones, around 81% of them singletons. The rearrangement joins TRBV5-8 to TRBJ2-3; 7 bases match TRBD1. The sample consisted of CD4+ T cells from blood buffy coats. The TCR originated in a human donor in good health. CDR3 region: CASSLVAGGVADTQYF. The CDR3 coding sequence is TGTGCCAGCAGCTTGGTTGCAGGGGGAGTAGCAGATACGCAGTATTTT.